The source of this T cell receptor (beta chain) is a study of blood T cell repertoires in COVID-19. This CDR3 has 14 amino acids. V was clipped by 5 bases and J by 11 bases; unmatched bases: 7. Germline V gives CDR1 MNHNY, CDR2 SVGAGI (reference sequence). Profiling relied on immunoSEQ multiplex PCR, and the TCRdb table lists in-frame clones only, not all of them. The sample lists around 100,000 clones; more than 80% were seen once. Sequenced input: peripheral blood. This sequence originates from a man aged 50 to 60 with COVID-19, enrolled during active disease. The chain employs TRBV6-6 and TRBJ1-4, with 11 positions matching TRBD1. The CDR3 loop is CASSGQGAGGKLFF. The CDR3 DNA sequence: TGTGCCAGCAGTGGACAGGGGGCCGGAGGGAAACTGTTTTTT.